A selection of T cell receptor beta chains follows, all from one sample in a study of blood T cell repertoires in COVID-19. The method was immunoSEQ multiplex PCR; TCRdb's version includes in-frame clones alone and lacks a portion of them. The sample shows over 65,000 clones, over 70% of them seen only once. Source material: peripheral blood. The receptors come from a human donor in a cohort sampled during active COVID-19. CDR3s include the opening cysteine and the closing phenylalanine or tryptophan. Fields, in order: V gene, J gene, D gene, clone size, CDR3 DNA, CDR3 protein. A D gene is named only where the DNA matches it firmly. Expanded clones are given a class, and other clones once, few, many or no size at all.

v_gene: TRBV13; j_gene: TRBJ2-3; d_gene: TRBD1; abundance: once; CDR3nt: TGTGCCAGCAGCTTAGAGGGGACAGGGAAACCAGATACGCAGTATTTT; CDR3aa: CASSLEGTGKPDTQYF
v_gene: TRBV9; j_gene: TRBJ2-1; d_gene: .; abundance: .; CDR3nt: TGTGCCAGCAGCGTAGAGGGGGATCTAGCATACAATGAGCAGTTCTTC; CDR3aa: CASSVEGDLAYNEQFF
v_gene: TRBV7-2; j_gene: TRBJ2-3; d_gene: .; abundance: .; CDR3nt: TGTGCCAGCAGCCGCCATAGACTACCGGTAGCAGATACGCAGTATTTT; CDR3aa: CASSRHRLPVADTQYF
v_gene: TRBV11-2; j_gene: TRBJ2-1; d_gene: TRBD2; abundance: .; CDR3nt: TGTGCCAGCAGCTCCCTGGCGGGAGTGTACAATGAGCAGTTCTTC; CDR3aa: CASSSLAGVYNEQFF
v_gene: TRBV7-2; j_gene: TRBJ2-2; d_gene: TRBD2; abundance: .; CDR3nt: TGTGCCAGCAGCTACCGACTAGCGGGAGGAATGAACACCGGGGAGCTGTTTTTT; CDR3aa: CASSYRLAGGMNTGELFF
v_gene: TRBV19; j_gene: TRBJ1-3; d_gene: .; abundance: .; CDR3nt: TGTGCCAGTAGTCAACCCGGGTCCGGAGGAGGAAACACCATATATTTT; CDR3aa: CASSQPGSGGGNTIYF
v_gene: TRBV9; j_gene: TRBJ2-5; d_gene: .; abundance: .; CDR3nt: TGTGCCAGCAGCGTGCGCCCCGCGGCCCTCCAAGAGACCCAGTACTTC; CDR3aa: CASSVRPAALQETQYF
v_gene: TRBV30; j_gene: TRBJ1-2; d_gene: .; abundance: .; CDR3nt: TGTGCCTGGAGTGTAGGGGGAGTGCATGGCTACACCTTC; CDR3aa: CAWSVGGVHGYTF
v_gene: TRBV28; j_gene: TRBJ1-1; d_gene: .; abundance: .; CDR3nt: TGTGCCAGCAGCCCCAGGGCTTACAGGGCCACTGAAGCTTTCTTT; CDR3aa: CASSPRAYRATEAFF
v_gene: TRBV18; j_gene: TRBJ2-2; d_gene: TRBD2; abundance: .; CDR3nt: TGTGCCAGCTCACCACTTGCGGGAGTTTCTCTCGGGGAGCTGTTTTTT; CDR3aa: CASSPLAGVSLGELFF
v_gene: TRBV24-1; j_gene: TRBJ2-2; d_gene: TRBD2; abundance: .; CDR3nt: TGTGCCACCAGTGTTTCGGCGGGGGCCGGGGAGCTGTTTTTT; CDR3aa: CATSVSAGAGELFF
v_gene: TRBV19; j_gene: TRBJ1-2; d_gene: .; abundance: once; CDR3nt: TGTGCCAGTAGTATGGGCGATAGGGGCTACACCTTC; CDR3aa: CASSMGDRGYTF
v_gene: TRBV5-5; j_gene: TRBJ2-1; d_gene: TRBD2; abundance: .; CDR3nt: TGTGCCAGCAGCCCAATCCTCTCGACTAGCGCCAATGAGCAGTTCTTC; CDR3aa: CASSPILSTSANEQFF